Below, one TCR beta chain is given with its context. Its cognate antigen has yet to be identified. Per-base qualities were not stored, and no clone one base away is much larger. These data come from a study of CD8 T cells in ankylosing spondylitis (dated by TCRdb to the late 2010s). For the study in its entirety: T cell receptor beta repertoires were profiled in healthy donors and ankylosing spondylitis patients so that disease-linked TCR variants could be found. In total, the full study cohort was made up of some 100 healthy donors and approximately 24 ankylosing spondylitis patients. Peripheral blood was sampled, and synovial fluid was also collected from ankylosing spondylitis patients. Here is what the overall study found, with its caveats: The disease-linked clones were reported as significantly enriched in matched synovial fluid samples from ankylosing spondylitis patients. A TCR beta motif of several highly homologous amino acid variants appeared characteristic of blood from ankylosing spondylitis patients. Some motif variants had previously been reported in the synovial fluid and blood of reactive arthritis patients, which suggests shared mechanisms of disease initiation. The disease-linked clones showed a CD8+ phenotype and occurred at relatively low frequencies in peripheral blood.

Sequencing instrument: Illumina HiSeq 2500. Quantitative 5'-RACE with molecular barcodes was used to prepare TCR beta libraries. From the authors' description of their analysis: A new computational method based on a probabilistic model of VDJ rearrangement was used to identify disease-linked TCR variants. Starting from the raw public reads, TCRdb applied fastp trimming at Q25, assembled clones with MiXCR and retained in-frame beta chains. When rows share a CDR3 protein, they turn into one entry using the most common DNA and genes. Here the V and J calls rest on TCRdb's processing, not on the authors' analysis. In this sample the table shows approximately 140,000 distinct CDR3 sequences, around 42% of which occur a single time. Roughly 15% of the sample is in the top ten clones. The CDR3, cysteine through phenylalanine, is 19 amino acids long. Only the CDR3 DNA is retained, 57 bases long and in frame from the first base. As encoded in the germline V gene, CDR1 is MGHRA while CDR2 is YSYEKL. V ends up 4 bases short and J 2 bases short, with an unmatched junction base count of 11.

Synovial fluid samples were paired with blood samples taken from the same ankylosing spondylitis patients. This receptor chain uses TRBV4-1 and TRBJ2-1; 13 nucleotides in the junction match TRBD2. This TCR derives from a male donor with ankylosing spondylitis. Sequences were obtained from synovial fluid, either unsorted or a sorted T cell fraction (not recorded which). The bases read TGCGCCAGCAGCCCTGGGCCGACTAGCGGGAGGTGGACCTACAATGAGCAGTTCTTC. It translates to CASSPGPTSGRWTYNEQFF.